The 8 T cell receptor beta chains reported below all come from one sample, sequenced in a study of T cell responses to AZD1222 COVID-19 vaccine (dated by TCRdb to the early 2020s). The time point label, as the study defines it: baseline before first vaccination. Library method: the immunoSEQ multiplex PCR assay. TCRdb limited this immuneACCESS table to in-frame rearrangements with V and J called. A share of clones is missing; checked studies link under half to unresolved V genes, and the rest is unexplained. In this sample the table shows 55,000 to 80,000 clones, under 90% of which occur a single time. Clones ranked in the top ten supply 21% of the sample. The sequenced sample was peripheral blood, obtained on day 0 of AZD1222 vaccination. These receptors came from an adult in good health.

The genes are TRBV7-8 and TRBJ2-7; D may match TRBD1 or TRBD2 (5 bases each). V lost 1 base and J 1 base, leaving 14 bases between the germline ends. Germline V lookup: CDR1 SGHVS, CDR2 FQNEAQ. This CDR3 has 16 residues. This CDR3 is CASSLDIVWGSYEQYF. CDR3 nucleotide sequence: TGTGCCAGCAGCTTAGATATCGTCTGGGGGTCCTACGAGCAGTACTTC.

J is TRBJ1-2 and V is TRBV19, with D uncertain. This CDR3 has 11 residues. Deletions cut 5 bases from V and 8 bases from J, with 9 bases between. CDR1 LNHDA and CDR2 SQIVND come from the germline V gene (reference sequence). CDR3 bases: TGTGCCAGTAGTGCCGAGTGGGGCTACACCTTC. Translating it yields CASSAEWGYTF.

The CDR3 coding sequence is TGTGCCAGCAGCCAAGACATGGCAGGGGCTCTCCAAGCTTTCTTT. Its protein is CASSQDMAGALQAFF. The chain couples TRBV14 to TRBJ1-1; possible D gene TRBD1, 6 bases. V shed 0 bases and J shed 9 bases, with 17 bases lying between them. This CDR3 has 15 amino acids. Germline V gene data show CDR1 as SGHDN and CDR2 as FVKESK.

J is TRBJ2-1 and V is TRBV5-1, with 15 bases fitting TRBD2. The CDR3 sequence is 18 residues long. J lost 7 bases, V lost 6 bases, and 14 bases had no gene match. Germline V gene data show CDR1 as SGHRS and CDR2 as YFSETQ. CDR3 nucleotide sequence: TGCGCCAGCACCCCGGGACTAGCGGGGGGCTTAACCTCAAATGAGCAGTTCTTC. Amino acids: CASTPGLAGGLTSNEQFF.

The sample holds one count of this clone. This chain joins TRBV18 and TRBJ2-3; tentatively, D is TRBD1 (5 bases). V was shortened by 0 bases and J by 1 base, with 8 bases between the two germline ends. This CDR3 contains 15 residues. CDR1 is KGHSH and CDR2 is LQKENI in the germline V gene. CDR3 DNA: TGTGCCAGCTCACCACCGTGGGGCCGCACAGATACGCAGTATTTT. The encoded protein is CASSPPWGRTDTQYF.

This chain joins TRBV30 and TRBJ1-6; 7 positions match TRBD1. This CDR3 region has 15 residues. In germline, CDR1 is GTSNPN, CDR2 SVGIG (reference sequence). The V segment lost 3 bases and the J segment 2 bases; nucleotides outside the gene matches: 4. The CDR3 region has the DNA TGTGCCTGGAGCTTAGACAGGGCCTATAATTCACCCCTCCACTTT. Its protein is CAWSLDRAYNSPLHF. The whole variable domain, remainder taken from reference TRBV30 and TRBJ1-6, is SQTIHQWPATLVQPVGSPLSLECTVEGTSNPNLYWYRQAAGRGLQLLFYSVGIGQISSEVPQNLSASRPQDRQFILSSKKLLLSDSGFYLCAWSLDRAYNSPLHFGNGTRLTVT.

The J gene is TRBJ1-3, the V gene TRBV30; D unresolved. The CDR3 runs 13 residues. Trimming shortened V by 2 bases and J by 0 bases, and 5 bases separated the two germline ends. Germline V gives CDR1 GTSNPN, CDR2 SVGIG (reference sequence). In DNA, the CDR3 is TGTGCCTGGAGTCGCTTCTCTGGAAACACCATATATTTT. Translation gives CAWSRFSGNTIYF.

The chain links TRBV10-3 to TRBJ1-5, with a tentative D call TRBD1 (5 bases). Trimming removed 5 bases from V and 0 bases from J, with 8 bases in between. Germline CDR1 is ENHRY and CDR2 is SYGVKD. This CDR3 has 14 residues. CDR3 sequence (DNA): TGTGCCATCAGTCAGGGATATAGCAATCAGCCCCAGCATTTT. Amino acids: CAISQGYSNQPQHF.